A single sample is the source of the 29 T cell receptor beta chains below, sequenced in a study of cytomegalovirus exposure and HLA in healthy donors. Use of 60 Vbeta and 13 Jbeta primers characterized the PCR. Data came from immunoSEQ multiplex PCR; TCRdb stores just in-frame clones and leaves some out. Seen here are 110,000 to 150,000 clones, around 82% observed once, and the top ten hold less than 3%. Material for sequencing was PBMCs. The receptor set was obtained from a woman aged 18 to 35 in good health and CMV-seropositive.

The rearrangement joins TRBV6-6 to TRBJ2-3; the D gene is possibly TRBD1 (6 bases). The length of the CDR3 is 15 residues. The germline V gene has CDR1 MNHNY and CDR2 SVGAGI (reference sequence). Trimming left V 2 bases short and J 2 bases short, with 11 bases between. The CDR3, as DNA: TGTGCCAGCAGTTACATAGGGGGAAACACAGATACGCAGTATTTT. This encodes CASSYIGGNTDTQYF.

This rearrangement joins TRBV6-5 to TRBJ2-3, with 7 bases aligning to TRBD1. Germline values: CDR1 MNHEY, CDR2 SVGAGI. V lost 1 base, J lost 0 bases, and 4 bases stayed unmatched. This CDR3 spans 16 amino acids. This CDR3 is CASSYFGQASTDTQYF. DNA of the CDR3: TGTGCCAGCAGTTACTTTGGACAGGCAAGCACAGATACGCAGTATTTT.

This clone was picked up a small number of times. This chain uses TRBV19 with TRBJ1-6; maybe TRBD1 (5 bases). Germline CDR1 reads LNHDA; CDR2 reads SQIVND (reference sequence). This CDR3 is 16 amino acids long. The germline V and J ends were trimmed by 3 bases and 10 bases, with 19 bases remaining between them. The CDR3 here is CASSIKDTKHGSPLHF. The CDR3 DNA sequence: TGTGCCAGTAGTATTAAGGACACCAAACACGGATCACCCCTCCACTTT.

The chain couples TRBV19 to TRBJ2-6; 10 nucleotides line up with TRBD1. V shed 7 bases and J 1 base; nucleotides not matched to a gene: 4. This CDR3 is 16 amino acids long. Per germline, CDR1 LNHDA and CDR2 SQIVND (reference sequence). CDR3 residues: CASKDRGGSGANVLTF. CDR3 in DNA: TGTGCCAGTAAGGACAGGGGGGGGTCTGGGGCCAACGTCCTGACTTTC.

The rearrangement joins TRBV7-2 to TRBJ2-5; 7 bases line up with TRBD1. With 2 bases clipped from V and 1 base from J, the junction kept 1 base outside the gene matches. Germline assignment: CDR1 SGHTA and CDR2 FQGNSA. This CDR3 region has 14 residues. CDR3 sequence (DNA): TGTGCCAGCAGCTTATCAGGGGGCCAAGAGACCCAGTACTTC. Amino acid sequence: CASSLSGGQETQYF.

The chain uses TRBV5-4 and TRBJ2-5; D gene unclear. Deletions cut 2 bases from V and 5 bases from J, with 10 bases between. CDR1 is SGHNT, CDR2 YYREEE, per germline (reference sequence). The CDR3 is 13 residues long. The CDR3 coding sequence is TGTGCCAGCAGCTTTGGTAACGGGGAGACCCAGTACTTC. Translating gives CASSFGNGETQYF.

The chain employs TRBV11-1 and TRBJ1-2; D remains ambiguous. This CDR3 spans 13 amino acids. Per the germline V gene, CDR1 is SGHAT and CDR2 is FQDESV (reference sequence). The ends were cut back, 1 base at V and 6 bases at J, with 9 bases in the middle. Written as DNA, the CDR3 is TGTGCCAGCAGCTTAGGGCCGGGAGATGGCTACACCTTC. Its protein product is CASSLGPGDGYTF.

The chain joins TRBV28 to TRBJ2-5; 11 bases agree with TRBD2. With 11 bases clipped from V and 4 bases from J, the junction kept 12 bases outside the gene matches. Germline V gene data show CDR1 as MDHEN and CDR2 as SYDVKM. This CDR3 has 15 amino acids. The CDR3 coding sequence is TGTGCCGGGAGTCGGGCTAGCGGGGGGCCAGAGACCCAGTACTTC. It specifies CAGSRASGGPETQYF.

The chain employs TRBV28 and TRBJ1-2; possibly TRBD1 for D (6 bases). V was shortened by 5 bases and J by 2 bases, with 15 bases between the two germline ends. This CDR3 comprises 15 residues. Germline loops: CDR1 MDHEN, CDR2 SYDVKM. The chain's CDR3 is CASSLRGGRNYGYTF. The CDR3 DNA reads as TGTGCCAGCAGTCTACGCGGGGGGCGGAACTATGGCTACACCTTC.

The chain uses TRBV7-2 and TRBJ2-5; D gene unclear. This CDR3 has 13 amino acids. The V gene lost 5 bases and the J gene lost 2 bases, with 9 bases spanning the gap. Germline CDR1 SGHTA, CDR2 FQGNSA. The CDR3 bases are TGTGCCAGCAGCGTACATTATCAAGAGACCCAGTACTTC. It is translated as CASSVHYQETQYF.

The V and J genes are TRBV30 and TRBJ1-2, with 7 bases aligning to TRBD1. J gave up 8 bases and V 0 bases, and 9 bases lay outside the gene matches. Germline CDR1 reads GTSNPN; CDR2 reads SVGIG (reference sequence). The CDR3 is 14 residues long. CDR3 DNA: TGTGCCTGGAGTGTACAGGGGCAAGGGTGGGGCTACACCTTC. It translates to CAWSVQGQGWGYTF.

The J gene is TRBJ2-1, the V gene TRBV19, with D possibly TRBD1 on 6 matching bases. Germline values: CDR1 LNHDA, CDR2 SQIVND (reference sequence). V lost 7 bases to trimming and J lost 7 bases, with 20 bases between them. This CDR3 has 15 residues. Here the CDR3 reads CASKLDRYSWNEQFF. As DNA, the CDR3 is TGTGCCAGTAAACTCGACAGGTATTCGTGGAATGAGCAGTTCTTC.

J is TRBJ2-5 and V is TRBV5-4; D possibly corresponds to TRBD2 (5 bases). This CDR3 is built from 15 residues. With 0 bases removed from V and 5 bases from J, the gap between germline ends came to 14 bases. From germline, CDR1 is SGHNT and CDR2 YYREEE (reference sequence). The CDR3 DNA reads TGTGCCAGCAGCTTGGCGGACTCCCGAGGGGAGACCCAGTACTTC. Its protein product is CASSLADSRGETQYF. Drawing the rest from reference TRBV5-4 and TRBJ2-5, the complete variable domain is ETGVTQSPTHLIKTRGQQVTLRCSSQSGHNTVSWYQQALGQGPQFIFQYYREEENGRGNFPPRFSGLQFPNYSSELNVNALELDDSALYLCASSLADSRGETQYFGPGTRLLVL.

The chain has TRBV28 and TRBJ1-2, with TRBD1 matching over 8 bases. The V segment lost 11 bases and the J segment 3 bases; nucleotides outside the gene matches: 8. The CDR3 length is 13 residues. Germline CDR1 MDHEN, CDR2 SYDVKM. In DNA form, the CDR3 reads TGTGCCGGAGCGACAGGGGCCCACTATGGCTACACCTTC. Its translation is CAGATGAHYGYTF.

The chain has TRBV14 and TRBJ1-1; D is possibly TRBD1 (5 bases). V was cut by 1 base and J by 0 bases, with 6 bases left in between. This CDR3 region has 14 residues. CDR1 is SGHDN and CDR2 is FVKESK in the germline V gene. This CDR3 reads CASSQAGMNTEAFF. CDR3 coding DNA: TGTGCCAGCAGCCAAGCAGGGATGAACACTGAAGCTTTCTTT. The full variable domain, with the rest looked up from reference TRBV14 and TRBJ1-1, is EAGVTQFPSHSVIEKGQTVTLRCDPISGHDNLYWYRRVMGKEIKFLLHFVKESKQDESGMPNNRFLAERTGGTYSTLKVQPAELEDSGVYFCASSQAGMNTEAFFGQGTRLTVV.

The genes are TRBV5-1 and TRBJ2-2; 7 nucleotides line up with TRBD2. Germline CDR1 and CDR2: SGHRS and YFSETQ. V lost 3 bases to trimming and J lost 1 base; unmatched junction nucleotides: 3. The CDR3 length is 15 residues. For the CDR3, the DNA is TGCGCCAGCAGCTCGGGAGGACTGAACACCGGGGAGCTGTTTTTT. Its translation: CASSSGGLNTGELFF.

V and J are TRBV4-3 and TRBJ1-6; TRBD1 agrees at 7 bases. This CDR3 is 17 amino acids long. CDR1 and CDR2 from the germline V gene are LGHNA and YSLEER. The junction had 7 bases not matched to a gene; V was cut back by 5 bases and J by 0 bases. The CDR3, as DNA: TGCGCCAGCAGCGAAACAGGGGCGGGCTCCTATAATTCACCCCTCCACTTT. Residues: CASSETGAGSYNSPLHF.

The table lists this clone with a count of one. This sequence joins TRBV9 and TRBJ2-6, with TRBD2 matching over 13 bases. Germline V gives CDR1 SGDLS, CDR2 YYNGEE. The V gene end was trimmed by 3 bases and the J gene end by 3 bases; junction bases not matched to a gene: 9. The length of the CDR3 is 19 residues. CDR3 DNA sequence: TGTGCCAGCAGCGCGTCACTAGCGGGGGGGCAAGGTGGGGCCAACGTCCTGACTTTC. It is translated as CASSASLAGGQGGANVLTF.

CDR3 coding DNA: TGTGCCAGCAGCTTGGCAGGGAGCAATCAGCCCCAGCATTTT. This encodes CASSLAGSNQPQHF. The chain carries TRBV5-6 and TRBJ1-5; D is possibly TRBD1 (5 bases). V was pared by 0 bases and J by 1 base, with 5 bases between. Per the germline V gene, CDR1 is SGHDT and CDR2 is YYEEEE. This CDR3 spans 14 amino acids.

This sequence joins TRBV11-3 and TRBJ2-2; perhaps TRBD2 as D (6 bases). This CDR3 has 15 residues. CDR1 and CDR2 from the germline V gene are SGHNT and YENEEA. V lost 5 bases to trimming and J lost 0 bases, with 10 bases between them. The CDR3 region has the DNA TGTGCCAGCAGCGCAGGGAGGCCGAACACCGGGGAGCTGTTTTTT. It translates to CASSAGRPNTGELFF.

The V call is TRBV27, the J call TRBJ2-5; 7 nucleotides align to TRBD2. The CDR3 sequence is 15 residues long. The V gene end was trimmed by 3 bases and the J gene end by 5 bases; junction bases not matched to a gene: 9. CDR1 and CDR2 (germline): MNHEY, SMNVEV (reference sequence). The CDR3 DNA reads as TGTGCCAGCAGTTTCCTCCCGGACGGGGGGGAGACCCAGTACTTC. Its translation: CASSFLPDGGETQYF.

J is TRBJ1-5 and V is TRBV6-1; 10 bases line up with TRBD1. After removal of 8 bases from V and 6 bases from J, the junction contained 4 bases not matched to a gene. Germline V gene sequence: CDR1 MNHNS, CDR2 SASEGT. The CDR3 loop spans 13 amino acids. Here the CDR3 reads CASRDRGFQPQHF. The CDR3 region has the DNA TGTGCCAGCCGGGACAGGGGTTTTCAGCCCCAGCATTTT.

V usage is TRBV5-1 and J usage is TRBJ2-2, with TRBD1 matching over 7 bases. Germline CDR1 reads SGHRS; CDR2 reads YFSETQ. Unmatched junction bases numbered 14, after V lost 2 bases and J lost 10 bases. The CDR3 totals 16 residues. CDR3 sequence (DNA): TGCGCCAGCAGCTTTAACGTGCAAGGGGGCATGGAGGAGCTGTTTTTT. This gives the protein CASSFNVQGGMEELFF.

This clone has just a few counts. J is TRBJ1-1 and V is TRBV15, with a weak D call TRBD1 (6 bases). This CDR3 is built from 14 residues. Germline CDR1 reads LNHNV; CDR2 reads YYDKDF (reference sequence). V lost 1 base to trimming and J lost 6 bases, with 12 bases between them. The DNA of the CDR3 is TGTGCCACCAGCAGAGGTACAGGGCCCGCTGAAGCTTTCTTT. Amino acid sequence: CATSRGTGPAEAFF.

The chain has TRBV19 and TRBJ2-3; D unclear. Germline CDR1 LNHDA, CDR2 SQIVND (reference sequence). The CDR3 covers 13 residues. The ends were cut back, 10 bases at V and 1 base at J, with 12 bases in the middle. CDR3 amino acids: CATKPGGTDTQYF. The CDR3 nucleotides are TGTGCCACTAAGCCCGGAGGCACAGATACGCAGTATTTT.

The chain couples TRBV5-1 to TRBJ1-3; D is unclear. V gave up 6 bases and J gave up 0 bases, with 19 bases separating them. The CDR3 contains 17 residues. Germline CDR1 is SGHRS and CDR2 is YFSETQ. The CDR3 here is CASTRGPMGLSGNTIYF. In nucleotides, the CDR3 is TGCGCCAGCACTCGGGGTCCGATGGGCCTCTCTGGAAACACCATATATTTT. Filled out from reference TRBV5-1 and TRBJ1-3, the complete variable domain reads KAGVTQTPRYLIKTRGQQVTLSCSPISGHRSVSWYQQTPGQGLQFLFEYFSETQRNKGNFPGRFSGRQFSNSRSEMNVSTLELGDSALYLCASTRGPMGLSGNTIYFGEGSWLTVV.

This chain's CDR3 is CASSIVGTGNTEAFF. For the CDR3, the DNA is TGTGCCAGTAGTATAGTCGGGACAGGCAACACTGAAGCTTTCTTT. The chain joins TRBV19 to TRBJ1-1; 8 bases agree with TRBD1. The V gene end was trimmed by 1 base and the J gene end by 2 bases; junction bases not matched to a gene: 3. Germline V gene sequence: CDR1 LNHDA, CDR2 SQIVND (reference sequence). The length of the CDR3 is 15 residues.

The CDR3 region has the DNA TGTGCCAGCAGCCGGCGAGGGAGACTAGCGGCGAACACCGGGGAGCTGTTTTTT. Protein: CASSRRGRLAANTGELFF. V usage is TRBV27 and J usage is TRBJ2-2; TRBD2 agrees at 9 bases. J lost 0 bases, V lost 6 bases, and 11 bases had no gene match. Looked up from germline, CDR1 is MNHEY and CDR2 is SMNVEV (reference sequence). This CDR3 has 18 amino acids.

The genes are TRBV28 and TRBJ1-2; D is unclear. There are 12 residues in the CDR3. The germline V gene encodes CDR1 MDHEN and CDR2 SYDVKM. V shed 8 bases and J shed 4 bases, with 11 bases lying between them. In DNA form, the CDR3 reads TGTGCCAGCCTAGGCGCCATCTATGGCTACACCTTC. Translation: CASLGAIYGYTF.